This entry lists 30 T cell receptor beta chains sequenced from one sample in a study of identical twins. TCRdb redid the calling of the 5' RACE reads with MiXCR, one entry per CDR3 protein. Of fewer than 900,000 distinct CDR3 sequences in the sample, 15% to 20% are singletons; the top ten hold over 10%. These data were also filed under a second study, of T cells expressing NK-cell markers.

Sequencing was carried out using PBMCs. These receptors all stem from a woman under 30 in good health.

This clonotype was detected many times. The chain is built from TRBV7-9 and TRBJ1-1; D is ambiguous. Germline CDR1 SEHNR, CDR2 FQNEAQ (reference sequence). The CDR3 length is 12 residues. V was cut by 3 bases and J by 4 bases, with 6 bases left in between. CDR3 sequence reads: CASSLALTEAFF. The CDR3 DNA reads TGTGCCAGCAGCTTGGCCCTCACTGAAGCTTTCTTT.

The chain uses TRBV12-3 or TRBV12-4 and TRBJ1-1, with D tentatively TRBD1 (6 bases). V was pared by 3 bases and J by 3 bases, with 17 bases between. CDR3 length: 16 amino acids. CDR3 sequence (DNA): TGTGCCAGCAGTTTGGGCCACAGGGTAGGGGACACTGAAGCTTTCTTT. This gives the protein CASSLGHRVGDTEAFF.

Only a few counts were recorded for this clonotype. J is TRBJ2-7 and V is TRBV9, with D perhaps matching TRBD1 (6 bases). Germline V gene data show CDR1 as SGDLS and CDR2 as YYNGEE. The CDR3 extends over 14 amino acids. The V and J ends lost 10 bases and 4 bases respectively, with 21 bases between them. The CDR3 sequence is CAHSMDRRIYEQYF. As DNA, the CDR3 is TGTGCCCACTCGATGGACAGAAGAATTTACGAGCAGTACTTC.

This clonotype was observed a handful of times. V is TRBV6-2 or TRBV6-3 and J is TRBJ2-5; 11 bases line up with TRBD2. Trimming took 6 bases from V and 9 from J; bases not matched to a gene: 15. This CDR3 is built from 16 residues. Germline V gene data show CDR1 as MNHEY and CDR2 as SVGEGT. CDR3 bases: TGTGCCAGCAGCCCCCGCCCGACTAGCGGGGTTGGGTCCCAGTACTTC. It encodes CASSPRPTSGVGSQYF.

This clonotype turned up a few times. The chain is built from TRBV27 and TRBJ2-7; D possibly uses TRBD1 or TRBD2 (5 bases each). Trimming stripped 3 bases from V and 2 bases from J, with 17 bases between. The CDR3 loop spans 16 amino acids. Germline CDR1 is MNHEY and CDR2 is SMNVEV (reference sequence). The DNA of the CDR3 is TGTGCCAGCAGTTTTGGGTCCGGGACGGGACCCTACGAGCAGTACTTC. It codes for CASSFGSGTGPYEQYF.

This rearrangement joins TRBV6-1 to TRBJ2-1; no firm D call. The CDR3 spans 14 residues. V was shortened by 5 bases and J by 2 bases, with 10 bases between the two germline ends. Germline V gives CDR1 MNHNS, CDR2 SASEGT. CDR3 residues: CASSRRSTYNEQFF. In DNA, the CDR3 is TGTGCCAGCAGTAGGCGGAGTACCTACAATGAGCAGTTCTTC.

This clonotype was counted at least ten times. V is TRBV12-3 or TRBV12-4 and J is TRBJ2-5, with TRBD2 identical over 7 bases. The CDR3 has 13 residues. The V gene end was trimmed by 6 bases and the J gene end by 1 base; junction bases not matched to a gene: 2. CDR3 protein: CASSWGGQETQYF. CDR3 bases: TGTGCCAGCAGCTGGGGGGGCCAAGAGACCCAGTACTTC.

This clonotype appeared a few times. In DNA form, the CDR3 reads TGTGCCAGCAGTGAAATAGCGGGAGGGCCGAAGCAGTTCTTC. Translated, it gives CASSEIAGGPKQFF. The V gene is TRBV6-4, the J gene TRBJ2-1, with 11 bases lining up with TRBD2. The CDR3 is 14 amino acids. After removal of 3 bases from V and 11 bases from J, the junction contained 6 bases not matched to a gene. The germline gives CDR1 MRHNA, CDR2 SNTAGT.

The CDR3 is CSARDRGEGGYTF. The DNA of the CDR3 is TGCAGTGCTAGAGATCGCGGGGAGGGTGGCTACACCTTC. This chain joins TRBV20-1 and TRBJ1-2, with no clear D. Trimming shortened V by 0 bases and J by 7 bases, and 12 bases separated the two germline ends. This CDR3 is 13 amino acids long. Germline loops: CDR1 DFQATT, CDR2 SNEGSKA (reference sequence).

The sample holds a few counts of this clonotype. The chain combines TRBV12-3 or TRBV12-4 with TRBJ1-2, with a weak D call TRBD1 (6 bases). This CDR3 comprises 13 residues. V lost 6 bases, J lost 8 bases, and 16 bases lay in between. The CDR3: CASSPGQPSGYTF. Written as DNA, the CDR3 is TGTGCCAGCAGCCCTGGACAGCCTTCGGGCTACACCTTC.

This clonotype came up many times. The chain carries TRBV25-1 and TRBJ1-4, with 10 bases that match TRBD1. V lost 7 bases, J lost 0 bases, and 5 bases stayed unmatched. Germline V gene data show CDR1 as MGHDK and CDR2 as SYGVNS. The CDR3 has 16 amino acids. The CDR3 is CASTLGQGATNEKLFF. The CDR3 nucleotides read TGTGCCAGCACCCTTGGACAGGGGGCAACTAATGAAAAACTGTTTTTT.

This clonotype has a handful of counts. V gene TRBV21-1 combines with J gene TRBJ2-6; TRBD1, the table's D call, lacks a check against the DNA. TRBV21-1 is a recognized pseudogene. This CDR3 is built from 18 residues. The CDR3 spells CASSRGTWTGTGANVLTF. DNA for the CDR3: TGTGCCAGCAGCAGGGGAACCTGGACAGGGACTGGGGCCAACGTCCTGACTTTC.

The CDR3 bases are TGTGCCAGCAGTTTGAGGGGGTCGGACGAGCAGTACTTC. This translates into CASSLRGSDEQYF. The J gene is TRBJ2-7, the V gene TRBV12-3 or TRBV12-4; perhaps TRBD1 as D (6 bases). V dropped 3 bases and J dropped 5 bases, with 11 bases sitting between them. The CDR3 runs to 13 residues.

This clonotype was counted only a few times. CDR3 sequence: CASGRLDTGELFF. The DNA for the CDR3 is TGTGCCAGCGGCCGGCTGGACACCGGGGAGCTGTTTTTT. The gene calls are TRBV12-3 or TRBV12-4 and TRBJ2-2; D ambiguous. Trimming pared 8 bases from V and 3 bases from J, leaving 10 bases between. This CDR3 is 13 amino acids long.

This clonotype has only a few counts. The CDR3 nucleotides read TGTGCCATCCCGTCTAGGCCGGGGCTCTATGGCTACACCTTC. Protein: CAIPSRPGLYGYTF. V is TRBV10-3 and J is TRBJ1-2, with TRBD1 as a possible D gene (5 bases). V was trimmed by 8 bases and J by 4 bases, leaving 17 bases between them. Germline assignment: CDR1 ENHRY and CDR2 SYGVKD. The CDR3 is made up of 14 amino acids.

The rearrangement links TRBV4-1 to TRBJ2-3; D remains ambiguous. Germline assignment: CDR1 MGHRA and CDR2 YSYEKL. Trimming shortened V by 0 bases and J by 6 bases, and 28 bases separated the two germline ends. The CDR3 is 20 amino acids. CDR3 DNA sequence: TGCGCCAGCAGCCAAGATATAGGGTTCGAGCCTGCACTACAGAGTGATACGCAGTATTTT. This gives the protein CASSQDIGFEPALQSDTQYF.

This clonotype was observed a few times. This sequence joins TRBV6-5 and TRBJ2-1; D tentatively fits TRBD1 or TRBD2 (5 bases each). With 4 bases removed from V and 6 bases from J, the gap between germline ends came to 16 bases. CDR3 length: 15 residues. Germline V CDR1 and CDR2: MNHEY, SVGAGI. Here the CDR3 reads CASSSPRKGTNEQFF. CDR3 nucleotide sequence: TGTGCCAGCAGTTCCCCCAGGAAAGGGACCAATGAGCAGTTCTTC.

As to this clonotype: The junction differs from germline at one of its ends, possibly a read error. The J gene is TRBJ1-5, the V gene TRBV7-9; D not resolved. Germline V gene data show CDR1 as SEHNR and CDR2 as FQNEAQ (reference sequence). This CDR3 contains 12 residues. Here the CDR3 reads CASSLSNRPQHF. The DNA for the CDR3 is TGTGCCAGCAGCCTTAGCAATCGGCCCCAGCATTTT.

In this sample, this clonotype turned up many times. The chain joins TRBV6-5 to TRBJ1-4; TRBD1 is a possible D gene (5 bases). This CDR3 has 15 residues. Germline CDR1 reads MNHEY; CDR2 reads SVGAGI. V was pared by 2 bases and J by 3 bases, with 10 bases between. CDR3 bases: TGTGCCAGCAGTTACCGCAGGGATTCTAATGAAAAACTGTTTTTT. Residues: CASSYRRDSNEKLFF.

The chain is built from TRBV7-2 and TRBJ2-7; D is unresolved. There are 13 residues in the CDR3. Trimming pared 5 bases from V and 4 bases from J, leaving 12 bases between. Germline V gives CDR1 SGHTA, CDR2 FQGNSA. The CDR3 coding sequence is TGTGCCAGCAGCCCTAGAAAGGAGTACGAGCAGTACTTC. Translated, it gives CASSPRKEYEQYF. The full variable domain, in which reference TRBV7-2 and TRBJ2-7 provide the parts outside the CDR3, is GAGVSQSPSNKVTEKGKDVELRCDPISGHTALYWYRQSLGQGLEFLIYFQGNSAPDKSGLPSDRFSAERTGGSVSTLTIQRTQQEDSAVYLCASSPRKEYEQYFGPGTRLTVT.

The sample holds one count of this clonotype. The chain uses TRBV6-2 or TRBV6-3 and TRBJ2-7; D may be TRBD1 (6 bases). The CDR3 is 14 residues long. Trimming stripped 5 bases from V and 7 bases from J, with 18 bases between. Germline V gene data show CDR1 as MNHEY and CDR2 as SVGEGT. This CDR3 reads CASSPGQNLAEQYF. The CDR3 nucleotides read TGTGCCAGCAGTCCGGGACAAAACTTGGCGGAGCAGTACTTC.

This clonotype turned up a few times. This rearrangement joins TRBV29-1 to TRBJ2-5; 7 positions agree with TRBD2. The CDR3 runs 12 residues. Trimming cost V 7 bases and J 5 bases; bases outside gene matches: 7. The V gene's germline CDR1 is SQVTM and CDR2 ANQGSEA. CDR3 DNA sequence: TGCAGCGCGGGAGGAAACGGGGAGACCCAGTACTTC. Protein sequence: CSAGGNGETQYF.

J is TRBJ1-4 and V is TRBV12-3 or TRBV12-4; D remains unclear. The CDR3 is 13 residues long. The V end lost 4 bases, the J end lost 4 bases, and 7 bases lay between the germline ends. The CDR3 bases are TGTGCCAGCAGTTACCGGTATAATGAAAAACTGTTTTTT. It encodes CASSYRYNEKLFF.

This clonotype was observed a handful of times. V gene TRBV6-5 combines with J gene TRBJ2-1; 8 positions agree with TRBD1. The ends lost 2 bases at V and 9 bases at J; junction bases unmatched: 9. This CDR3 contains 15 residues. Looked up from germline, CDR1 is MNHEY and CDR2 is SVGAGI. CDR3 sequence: CASSYGTGTLGEQFF. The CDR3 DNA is TGTGCCAGCAGTTACGGGACAGGTACTTTAGGTGAGCAGTTCTTC.

CDR3 nucleotides: TGTGCCAGCAGCTTAGCAGCCAGGGGGAAATACGAGCAGTACTTC. Translating it yields CASSLAARGKYEQYF. The chain employs TRBV7-9 and TRBJ2-7, with 7 nucleotides matching TRBD1. The CDR3 sequence is 15 residues long. The J segment lost 4 bases and the V segment lost 0 bases, leaving 6 bases of the junction unmatched. The V gene's germline CDR1 is SEHNR and CDR2 FQNEAQ (reference sequence).

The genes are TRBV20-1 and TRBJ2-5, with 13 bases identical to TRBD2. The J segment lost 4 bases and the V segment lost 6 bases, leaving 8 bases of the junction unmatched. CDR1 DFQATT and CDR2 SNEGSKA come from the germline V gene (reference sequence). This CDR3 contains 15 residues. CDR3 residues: CSAAGLAGVGETQYF. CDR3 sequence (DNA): TGCAGTGCGGCTGGACTAGCGGGAGTTGGAGAGACCCAGTACTTC.

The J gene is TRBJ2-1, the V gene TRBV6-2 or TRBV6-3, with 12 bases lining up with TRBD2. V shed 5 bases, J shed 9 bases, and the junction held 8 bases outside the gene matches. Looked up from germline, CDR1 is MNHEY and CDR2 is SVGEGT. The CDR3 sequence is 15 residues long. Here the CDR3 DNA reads TGTGCCAGCAGTCCGACTAGCGGGAGAACGGGTGAGCAGTTCTTC. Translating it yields CASSPTSGRTGEQFF.

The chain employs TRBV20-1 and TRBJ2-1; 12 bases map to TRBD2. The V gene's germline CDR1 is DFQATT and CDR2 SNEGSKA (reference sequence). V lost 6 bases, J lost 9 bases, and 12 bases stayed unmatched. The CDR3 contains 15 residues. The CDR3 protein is CSATAPSGRAGEQFF. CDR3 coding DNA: TGCAGTGCCACGGCGCCTAGCGGGAGGGCCGGTGAGCAGTTCTTC.

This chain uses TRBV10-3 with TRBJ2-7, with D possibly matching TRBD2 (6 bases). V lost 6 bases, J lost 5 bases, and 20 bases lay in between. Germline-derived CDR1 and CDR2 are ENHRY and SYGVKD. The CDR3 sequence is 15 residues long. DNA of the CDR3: TGTGCCATCAGCCCCGGGACTCCAATCCGGGACGAGCAGTACTTC. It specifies CAISPGTPIRDEQYF.

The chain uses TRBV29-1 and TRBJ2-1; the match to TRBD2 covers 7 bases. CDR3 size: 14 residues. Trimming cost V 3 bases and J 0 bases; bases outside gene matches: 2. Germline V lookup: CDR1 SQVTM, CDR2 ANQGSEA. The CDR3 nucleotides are TGCAGCGTTGACCGCGGGAGCTCCTACAATGAGCAGTTCTTC. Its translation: CSVDRGSSYNEQFF.